Sequencing of this T cell receptor (beta chain) was carried out in a study of blood T cell repertoires in COVID-19. Germline V gene sequence: CDR1 SGHRS, CDR2 YFSETQ. The CDR3 sequence is 14 residues long. With 5 bases clipped from V and 8 bases from J, the junction kept 7 bases outside the gene matches. Sequenced by immunoSEQ multiplex PCR; TCRdb stores in-frame clones only, minus some. This table holds 90,000 to 110,000 clones, just under 90% found once. The sample taken for sequencing was peripheral blood. The clonotype was recovered from a human donor in a cohort sampled during active COVID-19. The chain couples TRBV5-1 to TRBJ2-4, with 10 bases that match TRBD1. The CDR3 DNA follows: TGCGCCAGCAGACTTCCCGGGACAGGGGACATTCAGTACTTC. It translates to CASRLPGTGDIQYF.